These 32 T cell receptor beta chains were sequenced from one sample in a study of blood T cell repertoires in COVID-19. The repertoire was sequenced with immunoSEQ multiplex PCR; TCRdb's copy has only in-frame clones and lacks some. This sample has under 150,000 clones, with approximately 83% found just once. The specimen sequenced was peripheral blood. These receptors all stem from a man aged 35 to 55 with active or convalescent COVID-19.

In DNA form, the CDR3 reads TGTGCCAGCTCACCATCACTAGCGGGGGCGAACAATGAGCAGTTCTTC. It specifies CASSPSLAGANNEQFF. J is TRBJ2-1 and V is TRBV18; the match to TRBD2 covers 11 bases. The CDR3 is 16 residues long. J lost 5 bases, V lost 2 bases, and 5 bases had no gene match. Germline values: CDR1 KGHSH, CDR2 LQKENI.

The chain links TRBV24-1 to TRBJ1-6; D is perhaps TRBD1 (5 bases). CDR1 is KGHDR, CDR2 SFDVKD, per germline. Trimming took off 1 base at V and 8 bases at J, with 17 bases between the two ends. CDR3 length: 17 amino acids. CDR3 protein: CATSDFRSTGGDSPLHF. DNA of the CDR3: TGTGCCACCAGTGATTTCCGATCGACGGGGGGGGATTCACCCCTCCACTTT.

This clone was observed a single time. The chain employs TRBV3-1 (or the pseudogene TRBV3-2) and TRBJ1-1; D might be TRBD1 (5 bases). Germline loops: CDR1 LGHDT, CDR2 YNNKEL (reference sequence). V was trimmed by 4 bases and J by 4 bases, leaving 16 bases between them. CDR3 length: 15 residues. The CDR3 DNA is TGTGCCAGCAGCCTCCCTCGGGGGACGCGCACTGAAGCTTTCTTT. It encodes CASSLPRGTRTEAFF.

This chain joins TRBV10-3 and TRBJ1-5; 7 bases agree with TRBD1. V lost 4 bases, J lost 3 bases, and 6 bases stayed unmatched. CDR1 and CDR2 (germline): ENHRY, SYGVKD. The CDR3 is made up of 15 amino acids. CDR3 DNA sequence: TGTGCCATCAGTGGGGAACAGGGGTCCAATCAGCCCCAGCATTTT. This translates into CAISGEQGSNQPQHF.

The gene calls are TRBV3-1 (or the pseudogene TRBV3-2) and TRBJ2-2; D remains unclear. With 0 bases removed from V and 7 bases from J, the gap between germline ends came to 9 bases. The germline V gene encodes CDR1 LGHDT and CDR2 YNNKEL (reference sequence). This CDR3 contains 14 residues. CDR3 nucleotide sequence: TGTGCCAGCAGCCAAGATCTGGCTTTCGGGGAGCTGTTTTTT. The encoded protein is CASSQDLAFGELFF.

V is TRBV6-5 and J is TRBJ2-7; 7 bases align to TRBD1. With V trimmed by 8 bases and J by 3 bases, 7 bases remained unmatched. Germline V gene lookup returns CDR1 MNHEY and CDR2 SVGAGI. The CDR3 loop spans 13 amino acids. This chain's CDR3 is CASEGQLNYEQYF. CDR3 coding DNA: TGTGCCAGCGAGGGACAGCTAAACTACGAGCAGTACTTC.

This clone has a single count. The chain couples TRBV6-1 to TRBJ2-1; 12 bases map to TRBD2. V dropped 4 bases and J dropped 5; count of bases not matched to a gene: 6. The length of the CDR3 is 16 residues. Germline loops: CDR1 MNHNS, CDR2 SASEGT. The CDR3 DNA sequence: TGTGCCAGCAGTGGTCGACTAGCGGGGGACCACAATGAGCAGTTCTTC. This translates into CASSGRLAGDHNEQFF.

The rearrangement joins TRBV2 to TRBJ1-6; 7 bases are shared with TRBD1. Germline CDR1 is SNHLY and CDR2 is FYNNEI. The CDR3 is 15 amino acids. V trimming: 7 bases; J trimming: 3 bases; junction bases outside the gene matches: 6. The chain's CDR3 is CASTKGQFYNSPLHF. In nucleotides, the CDR3 is TGTGCCAGCACCAAGGGACAGTTCTATAATTCACCCCTCCACTTT.

This clone was picked up a small number of times. The rearrangement uses TRBV6-6 and TRBJ1-2, with D possibly TRBD1 on 5 matching bases. Germline V gene data show CDR1 as MNHNY and CDR2 as SVGAGI (reference sequence). V shed 7 bases and J shed 3 bases, with 18 bases lying between them. The length of the CDR3 is 15 residues. DNA of the CDR3: TGTGCCAGCAAGGCCTCCGTTGGACACCACTATGGCTACACCTTC. This translates into CASKASVGHHYGYTF.

The chain has TRBV5-1 and TRBJ1-5, with TRBD1 matching 8 bases. The CDR3 is 16 residues long. Trimming cost V 0 bases and J 5 bases; bases outside gene matches: 7. Germline values: CDR1 SGHRS, CDR2 YFSETQ. The CDR3 spells CASSLGDRNWDQPQHF. DNA of the CDR3: TGCGCCAGCAGCTTGGGGGACAGGAATTGGGATCAGCCCCAGCATTTT.

CDR3 DNA: TGTGCCACCGGGTGGCAGGGGGCTCAGCCCCAGCATTTT. This sequence encodes CATGWQGAQPQHF. The rearrangement uses TRBV24-1 and TRBJ1-5, with 8 bases fitting TRBD1. Per the germline V gene, CDR1 is KGHDR and CDR2 is SFDVKD. Trimming cost V 9 bases and J 6 bases; bases outside gene matches: 6. This CDR3 has 13 residues.

This chain joins TRBV4-3 and TRBJ2-2, with D perhaps TRBD2 (6 bases). The CDR3 loop spans 15 amino acids. Germline V lookup: CDR1 LGHNA, CDR2 YSLEER. Trimming pared 0 bases from V and 5 bases from J, leaving 10 bases between. Written as DNA, the CDR3 is TGCGCCAGCAGCCAAGAGGGGACTGGGACCGGGGAGCTGTTTTTT. Protein: CASSQEGTGTGELFF.

This clone was seen a handful of times. The chain uses TRBV4-1 and TRBJ1-5, with TRBD1 matching 10 bases. The germline V gene encodes CDR1 MGHRA and CDR2 YSYEKL. The J segment lost 2 bases and the V segment lost 3 bases, leaving 10 bases of the junction unmatched. The CDR3 extends over 18 amino acids. CDR3 coding DNA: TGCGCCAGCAGCCAGGTTGAGTCAGGGACAGGGGGCAATCAGCCCCAGCATTTT. It is translated as CASSQVESGTGGNQPQHF.

This chain links TRBV30 with TRBJ1-5; TRBD1 is a possible D gene (5 bases). This CDR3 has 13 residues. In germline, CDR1 is GTSNPN, CDR2 SVGIG (reference sequence). The germline V and J ends were trimmed by 2 bases and 6 bases, with 11 bases remaining between them. The CDR3 nucleotides read TGTGCCTGGAGTACCGCCGGGGGTCAGCCCCAGCATTTT. The encoded protein is CAWSTAGGQPQHF. Full variable domain (rest looked up from reference TRBV30 and TRBJ1-5): SQTIHQWPATLVQPVGSPLSLECTVEGTSNPNLYWYRQAAGRGLQLLFYSVGIGQISSEVPQNLSASRPQDRQFILSSKKLLLSDSGFYLCAWSTAGGQPQHFGDGTRLSIL.

J is TRBJ2-7 and V is TRBV11-3, with 8 bases lining up with TRBD1. The J segment lost 2 bases and the V segment lost 5 bases, leaving 11 bases of the junction unmatched. CDR1 is SGHNT and CDR2 is YENEEA in the germline V gene. The CDR3 consists of 16 residues. CDR3 region: CASSPTTGQATYEQYF. The CDR3 DNA follows: TGTGCCAGCAGCCCGACCACGGGACAGGCGACCTACGAGCAGTACTTC.

This clone occurred many times. The chain has TRBV5-1 and TRBJ2-1; tentatively, D is TRBD1 (5 bases). Germline V lookup: CDR1 SGHRS, CDR2 YFSETQ. Deletions cut 1 base from V and 6 bases from J, with 14 bases between. The CDR3 extends over 15 amino acids. CDR3 in amino acids: CASSLFDRLTNEQFF. The DNA for the CDR3 is TGCGCCAGCAGCTTGTTCGACAGATTGACCAATGAGCAGTTCTTC.

This clone has more than one count but fewer than ten. The V and J genes are TRBV6-5 and TRBJ2-5, with no clear D. With 6 bases removed from V and 3 bases from J, the gap between germline ends came to 11 bases. Germline CDR1 MNHEY, CDR2 SVGAGI. The CDR3 length is 13 residues. The CDR3 loop is CASSPYNEETQYF. CDR3 bases: TGTGCCAGCAGCCCCTATAATGAAGAGACCCAGTACTTC.

The chain links TRBV7-2 to TRBJ2-5; 7 nucleotides match TRBD2. The germline gives CDR1 SGHTA, CDR2 FQGNSA. The length of the CDR3 is 14 residues. Trimming took 5 bases from V and 4 from J; bases not matched to a gene: 7. The CDR3 protein is CASSKTSVRETQYF. The CDR3 DNA follows: TGTGCCAGCAGCAAAACTAGCGTCAGAGAGACCCAGTACTTC.

The rearrangement uses TRBV18 and TRBJ2-5; D might be TRBD2 (5 bases). V shed 4 bases and J shed 1 base, with 13 bases lying between them. The CDR3 has 15 amino acids. The germline V gene encodes CDR1 KGHSH and CDR2 LQKENI. The CDR3 DNA follows: TGTGCCAGCTCACAAGGGCAGGCGGGCCAAGAGACCCAGTACTTC. Protein: CASSQGQAGQETQYF.

CDR3 in DNA: TGTGCCAGCAGCTGGGGCGCTACAGGGGCACCGAATGAAAAACTGTTTTTT. Its translation is CASSWGATGAPNEKLFF. The chain couples TRBV5-6 to TRBJ1-4; 7 nucleotides agree with TRBD1. The CDR3 has 17 amino acids. The germline CDR1 and CDR2 sequences are SGHDT and YYEEEE. The junction had 13 bases not matched to a gene; V was cut back by 3 bases and J by 5 bases.

V and J are TRBV2 and TRBJ1-5; weak D call: TRBD1 (6 bases). V shed 3 bases and J shed 4 bases, with 10 bases lying between them. The germline V gene has CDR1 SNHLY and CDR2 FYNNEI. The CDR3 has 14 residues. The DNA of the CDR3 is TGTGCCAGCAGTGAGAGAGGACAGAATCAGCCCCAGCATTTT. This translates into CASSERGQNQPQHF.

The gene calls are TRBV9 and TRBJ2-3; no reliable D call. The CDR3 is made up of 14 amino acids. V was clipped by 2 bases and J by 2 bases, with 9 bases between them. Germline CDR1 and CDR2: SGDLS and YYNGEE. The CDR3 here is CASSVSPDTDTQYF. CDR3 nucleotide sequence: TGTGCCAGCAGCGTCTCCCCAGACACAGATACGCAGTATTTT. The variable domain in full, with the rest retrieved from reference TRBV9 and TRBJ2-3, is DSGVTQTPKHLITATGQRVTLRCSPRSGDLSVYWYQQSLDQGLQFLIQYYNGEERAKGNILERFSAQQFPDLHSELNLSSLELGDSALYFCASSVSPDTDTQYFGPGTRLTVL.

The chain combines TRBV18 with TRBJ2-6; TRBD1 matches 7 bases. Unmatched junction bases numbered 5, after V lost 3 bases and J lost 0 bases. CDR3 length equals 17 residues. Germline CDR1 KGHSH, CDR2 LQKENI. The DNA for the CDR3 is TGTGCCAGCTCACCCGGGACAGCCGACTCTGGGGCCAACGTCCTGACTTTC. Protein product: CASSPGTADSGANVLTF.

The CDR3 nucleotides read TGTGCCAGCTCACCACTCCCTCGGGGGACTGAAGCTTTCTTT. Protein: CASSPLPRGTEAFF. This chain connects TRBV18 to TRBJ1-1, with D possibly TRBD1 on 5 matching bases. In germline, CDR1 is KGHSH, CDR2 LQKENI. The CDR3 sequence is 14 residues long. V shed 1 base and J shed 5 bases, with 11 bases lying between them.

V usage is TRBV3-1 (or the pseudogene TRBV3-2) and J usage is TRBJ1-6; TRBD1 is a possible D gene (5 bases). With 3 bases removed from V and 11 bases from J, the gap between germline ends came to 14 bases. Per the germline V gene, CDR1 is LGHDT and CDR2 is YNNKEL (reference sequence). There are 14 residues in the CDR3. The CDR3 nucleotides read TGTGCCAGCAGCCACCAAACGACAGCAACACCCCTCCACTTT. It codes for CASSHQTTATPLHF.

The chain employs TRBV18 and TRBJ2-7; TRBD2 agrees at 7 bases. Germline CDR1 is KGHSH and CDR2 is LQKENI. Germline trimming cut 3 bases from V and 6 bases from J; bases unmatched to any gene: 2. This CDR3 is 12 amino acids long. CDR3: CASSPGGGEQYF. The CDR3 DNA reads TGTGCCAGCTCACCTGGGGGGGGCGAGCAGTACTTC.

The chain employs TRBV6-4 and TRBJ2-3; D is perhaps TRBD1 (6 bases). CDR3 size: 13 residues. The germline V and J ends were trimmed by 6 bases and 4 bases, with 11 bases remaining between them. CDR1 MRHNA and CDR2 SNTAGT come from the germline V gene. In DNA form, the CDR3 reads TGTGCCAGCAGGGAACAGGGTTCAGATACGCAGTATTTT. Amino acid sequence: CASREQGSDTQYF.

The chain combines TRBV6-6 with TRBJ2-1; perhaps TRBD2 as D (5 bases). With 10 bases removed from V and 1 base from J, the gap between germline ends came to 11 bases. CDR1 and CDR2 from the germline V gene are MNHNY and SVGAGI (reference sequence). CDR3 length: 13 amino acids. The CDR3 sequence: CATKEASYNEQFF. CDR3 in DNA: TGTGCCACTAAGGAGGCTTCCTACAATGAGCAGTTCTTC.

The rearrangement links TRBV19 to TRBJ2-3, with 11 bases matching TRBD2. This CDR3 contains 17 residues. Germline V lookup: CDR1 LNHDA, CDR2 SQIVND (reference sequence). The V and J ends lost 1 base and 1 base, in that order; junction bases with no gene match: 4. The DNA for the CDR3 is TGTGCCAGTAGTATAGGTATGGGACTAGCGGGCACAGATACGCAGTATTTT. Translation: CASSIGMGLAGTDTQYF. The entire variable domain, with the rest obtained from reference TRBV19 and TRBJ2-3, is as follows: DGGITQSPKYLFRKEGQNVTLSCEQNLNHDAMYWYRQDPGQGLRLIYYSQIVNDFQKGDIAEGYSVSREKKESFPLTVTSAQKNPTAFYLCASSIGMGLAGTDTQYFGPGTRLTVL.

This clone appeared once. The genes are TRBV7-2 and TRBJ2-3; 8 bases fit TRBD2. The CDR3 loop spans 19 amino acids. V trimming: 3 bases; J trimming: 2 bases; junction bases outside the gene matches: 16. The germline V gene has CDR1 SGHTA and CDR2 FQGNSA. CDR3 in DNA: TGTGCCAGCAGCTTCCCTACGAAATACAGCGGGGGTGTCACAGATACGCAGTATTTT. It codes for CASSFPTKYSGGVTDTQYF. Supplemented by reference TRBV7-2 and TRBJ2-3, the full variable domain reads GAGVSQSPSNKVTEKGKDVELRCDPISGHTALYWYRQSLGQGLEFLIYFQGNSAPDKSGLPSDRFSAERTGGSVSTLTIQRTQQEDSAVYLCASSFPTKYSGGVTDTQYFGPGTRLTVL.

This chain links TRBV7-3 with TRBJ2-3, with 12 bases fitting TRBD2. The CDR3 is made up of 16 amino acids. Unmatched junction bases numbered 7, after V lost 5 bases and J lost 4 bases. CDR1 and CDR2 from the germline V gene are SGHTA and FQGTGA. The CDR3 here is CASSPGTSGFSDTQYF. CDR3 DNA sequence: TGTGCCAGCAGCCCCGGGACTAGCGGGTTCTCAGATACGCAGTATTTT.

The chain uses TRBV5-1 and TRBJ1-1, with 9 bases aligning to TRBD1. The V and J ends lost 4 bases and 6 bases, in that order; junction bases with no gene match: 13. The CDR3 has 16 amino acids. CDR1 and CDR2 from the germline V gene are SGHRS and YFSETQ. The CDR3 here is CASSDSGTGLGAEAFF. The CDR3 DNA follows: TGCGCCAGCAGCGACTCCGGGACAGGGCTCGGGGCTGAAGCTTTCTTT. The full variable domain, with the rest looked up from reference TRBV5-1 and TRBJ1-1, is KAGVTQTPRYLIKTRGQQVTLSCSPISGHRSVSWYQQTPGQGLQFLFEYFSETQRNKGNFPGRFSGRQFSNSRSEMNVSTLELGDSALYLCASSDSGTGLGAEAFFGQGTRLTVV.